Shown below are 20 T cell receptor beta chains from a single sample sequenced in a study of shared clonotypes between healthy human individuals. Repertoires were generated with immunoSEQ multiplex PCR, while TCRdb's copy carries only in-frame clones and drops some. The data show around 510,000 clones, around 95% seen once. The sample was naive CD4+ T cells sorted from blood. The sample's subset: CD45RA+ positively selected. The receptors derive from a woman aged 25-40 years in good health.

V gene TRBV7-6 combines with J gene TRBJ1-1; D remains unclear. Germline lookup yields CDR1 SGHVS and CDR2 FNYEAQ. The CDR3 spans 16 residues. V was trimmed by 4 bases and J by 2 bases, leaving 17 bases between them. The CDR3 is CASSYRPGIANTEAFF. The CDR3 coding sequence is TGTGCCAGCAGCTACCGCCCAGGAATTGCCAACACTGAAGCTTTCTTT. Variable domain in full (rest from reference TRBV7-6 and TRBJ1-1): GAGVSQSPRYKVTKRGQDVALRCDPISGHVSLYWYRQALGQGPEFLTYFNYEAQQDKSGLPNDRFSAERPEGSISTLTIQRTEQRDSAMYRCASSYRPGIANTEAFFGQGTRLTVV.

V usage is TRBV2 and J usage is TRBJ2-7; 13 positions agree with TRBD2. Germline trimming cut 3 bases from V and 6 bases from J; bases unmatched to any gene: 8. Germline assignment: CDR1 SNHLY and CDR2 FYNNEI. The CDR3 has 16 amino acids. This CDR3 is CASSDALGTSGVEQYF. The CDR3 bases are TGTGCCAGCAGTGACGCGCTCGGGACTAGCGGGGTCGAGCAGTACTTC.

The V gene is TRBV14, the J gene TRBJ1-2; D is unresolved. The germline V gene has CDR1 SGHDN and CDR2 FVKESK. Trimming left V 0 bases short and J 7 bases short, with 9 bases between. This CDR3 has 13 residues. In nucleotides, the CDR3 is TGTGCCAGCAGCCAAGATCGAGTCCTTGGCTACACCTTC. Amino acid sequence: CASSQDRVLGYTF.

Written as DNA, the CDR3 is TGTGCCACCAGCTCCTTGCCCAACAACGCGGGAAACATTCAGTACTTC. Translating it yields CATSSLPNNAGNIQYF. The J gene is TRBJ2-4, the V gene TRBV15; weak D call: TRBD2 (5 bases). Germline-derived CDR1 and CDR2 are LNHNV and YYDKDF (reference sequence). V was clipped by 5 bases and J by 6 bases, with 20 bases between them. This CDR3 comprises 16 residues.

This clone has just one count. The gene calls are TRBV28 and TRBJ1-1, with 8 bases identical to TRBD1. Trimming cost V 6 bases and J 1 base; bases outside gene matches: 10. The germline CDR1 and CDR2 sequences are MDHEN and SYDVKM. The CDR3 length is 16 residues. The CDR3 bases are TGTGCCAGCAGCCTACCAGGGGGCACAGGGAACACTGAAGCTTTCTTT. Translation: CASSLPGGTGNTEAFF.

The chain employs TRBV6-5 and TRBJ2-1, with 8 positions matching TRBD1. This CDR3 has 15 amino acids. After removal of 4 bases from V and 8 bases from J, the junction contained 10 bases not matched to a gene. Germline loops: CDR1 MNHEY, CDR2 SVGAGI. For the CDR3, the DNA is TGTGCCAGCAGTTCGCCGGGACAGGTCGGTTATGAGCAGTTCTTC. Translated: CASSSPGQVGYEQFF.

This chain links TRBV15 with TRBJ1-1; tentative D call: TRBD1 (5 bases). This CDR3 comprises 14 residues. The germline V gene has CDR1 LNHNV and CDR2 YYDKDF (reference sequence). Trimming left V 1 base short and J 2 bases short, with 8 bases between. CDR3 in DNA: TGTGCCACCAGCAGAGGACAGCGAAACACTGAAGCTTTCTTT. Translated: CATSRGQRNTEAFF.

The chain is built from TRBV10-3 and TRBJ1-2; D gene uncertain. V gave up 0 bases and J gave up 6 bases, with 14 bases separating them. This CDR3 contains 15 residues. CDR1 and CDR2 from the germline V gene are ENHRY and SYGVKD. The CDR3 region is CAISESLLLPNGYTF. In DNA, the CDR3 is TGTGCCATCAGTGAGTCTCTACTACTCCCTAATGGCTACACCTTC.

The chain joins TRBV28 to TRBJ2-7; tentatively, D is TRBD2 (7 bases). Trimming cost V 6 bases and J 5 bases, with 17 bases left between them. The CDR3 totals 14 residues. The V gene's germline CDR1 is MDHEN and CDR2 SYDVKM. The CDR3 coding sequence is TGTGCCAGCAGCCCAAGGGGGGGGCTAGACGAGCAGTACTTC. Translation: CASSPRGGLDEQYF.

The V and J genes are TRBV5-8 and TRBJ2-1; TRBD2 might be the D (6 bases). This CDR3 contains 14 residues. V was pared by 7 bases and J by 0 bases, with 11 bases between. Germline CDR1 and CDR2: SGHTS and YDEGEE. CDR3 amino acids: CASGRPNSYNEQFF. Written as DNA, the CDR3 is TGTGCCAGCGGGAGGCCCAACTCCTACAATGAGCAGTTCTTC.

The V call is TRBV19, the J call TRBJ1-2; the D is unclear. Trimming removed 4 bases from V and 8 bases from J, with 20 bases in between. Germline assignment: CDR1 LNHDA and CDR2 SQIVND (reference sequence). This CDR3 contains 15 residues. CDR3 loop: CASSTPPDGMSGYTF. In DNA form, the CDR3 reads TGTGCCAGTAGTACGCCCCCCGACGGGATGAGCGGCTACACCTTC.

The table lists this clone with a count of one. This chain joins TRBV11-3 and TRBJ2-3; maybe TRBD2 (5 bases). Germline V lookup: CDR1 SGHNT, CDR2 YENEEA. This CDR3 comprises 16 residues. The V and J ends lost 1 base and 5 bases respectively, with 16 bases between them. The CDR3 sequence: CASSLGGGRTGDTQYF. The CDR3 DNA reads TGTGCCAGCAGCTTAGGCGGTGGGAGAACTGGAGATACGCAGTATTTT.

This rearrangement joins TRBV4-1 to TRBJ1-2, with TRBD1 as a possible D gene (6 bases). Trimming shortened V by 4 bases and J by 6 bases, and 12 bases separated the two germline ends. This CDR3 comprises 13 residues. Per germline, CDR1 MGHRA and CDR2 YSYEKL. The CDR3 DNA sequence: TGCGCCAGCAGCCCAACAGGGTGGGATGGCTACACCTTC. It is translated as CASSPTGWDGYTF.

The chain links TRBV9 to TRBJ1-6; no definite D call. The CDR3 spans 15 residues. The V and J ends lost 4 bases and 9 bases respectively, with 17 bases between them. Germline-derived CDR1 and CDR2 are SGDLS and YYNGEE. CDR3 nucleotides: TGTGCCAGCAGCATGGATGGCCAAAATGGTTCACCCCTCCACTTT. Translation gives CASSMDGQNGSPLHF.

V and J are TRBV6-5 and TRBJ2-5; perhaps TRBD2 as D (5 bases). The CDR3 totals 13 residues. The V gene lost 4 bases and the J gene lost 6 bases, with 12 bases spanning the gap. The germline V gene has CDR1 MNHEY and CDR2 SVGAGI. CDR3 sequence: CASSSDYEKTQYF. CDR3 sequence (DNA): TGTGCCAGCAGTTCCGACTACGAAAAGACCCAGTACTTC.

The chain links TRBV6-5 to TRBJ2-7, with D possibly TRBD1 on 6 matching bases. Trimming pared 4 bases from V and 4 bases from J, leaving 11 bases between. Germline V gene data show CDR1 as MNHEY and CDR2 as SVGAGI. This CDR3 has 13 residues. The CDR3 region is CASSSPGVYEQYF. CDR3 coding DNA: TGTGCCAGCAGTTCCCCAGGGGTATACGAGCAGTACTTC.

The rearrangement links TRBV2 to TRBJ2-7; either TRBD1 or TRBD2 may fit D (5 bases each). V was cut by 5 bases and J by 3 bases, with 14 bases left in between. Germline values: CDR1 SNHLY, CDR2 FYNNEI. This CDR3 is built from 14 residues. The CDR3 bases are TGTGCCAGCAGTCCCGGGACGAGAGACTACGAGCAGTACTTC. Translation: CASSPGTRDYEQYF.

Only one count was recorded for this clone. This sequence joins TRBV18 and TRBJ2-6; D remains unclear. Germline V gene lookup returns CDR1 KGHSH and CDR2 LQKENI. The CDR3 has 16 residues. The V end lost 2 bases, the J end lost 0 bases, and 8 bases lay between the germline ends. CDR3 residues: CASSPALVSGANVLTF. In DNA form, the CDR3 reads TGTGCCAGCTCACCAGCCCTTGTCTCTGGGGCCAACGTCCTGACTTTC.

The chain has TRBV28 and TRBJ2-4, with D hard to call. CDR1 and CDR2 from the germline V gene are MDHEN and SYDVKM. CDR3 length: 15 residues. Between the trimmed V and J ends, which lost 1 base and 0 bases, there was a span of 7 bases. CDR3 DNA sequence: TGTGCCAGCAGTTTATTAGCTTTAGCCAAAAACATTCAGTACTTC. Translating gives CASSLLALAKNIQYF.

V gene TRBV4-1 combines with J gene TRBJ1-3, with a tentative D call TRBD1 (5 bases). V was trimmed by 4 bases and J by 1 base, leaving 14 bases between them. The CDR3 covers 16 residues. Germline-derived CDR1 and CDR2 are MGHRA and YSYEKL. As DNA, the CDR3 is TGCGCCAGCAGCCCGTCCGGGGGGGGATCTGGAAACACCATATATTTT. As protein: CASSPSGGGSGNTIYF.